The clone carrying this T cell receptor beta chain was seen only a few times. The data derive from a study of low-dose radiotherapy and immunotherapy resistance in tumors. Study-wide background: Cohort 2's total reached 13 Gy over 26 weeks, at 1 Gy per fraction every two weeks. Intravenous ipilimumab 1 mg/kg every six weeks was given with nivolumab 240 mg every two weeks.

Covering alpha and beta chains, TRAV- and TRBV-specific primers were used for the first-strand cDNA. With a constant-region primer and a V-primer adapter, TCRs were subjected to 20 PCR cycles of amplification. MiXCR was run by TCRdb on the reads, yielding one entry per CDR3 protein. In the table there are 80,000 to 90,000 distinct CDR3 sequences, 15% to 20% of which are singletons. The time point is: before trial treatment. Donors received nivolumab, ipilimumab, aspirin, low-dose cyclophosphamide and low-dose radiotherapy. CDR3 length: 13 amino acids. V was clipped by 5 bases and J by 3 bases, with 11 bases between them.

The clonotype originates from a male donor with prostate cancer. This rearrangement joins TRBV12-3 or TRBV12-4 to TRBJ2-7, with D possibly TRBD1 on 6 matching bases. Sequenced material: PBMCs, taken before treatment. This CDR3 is CASSLQDSYEQYF. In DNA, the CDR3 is TGTGCCAGCAGTCTGCAGGACAGCTACGAGCAGTACTTC.